These 14 T cell receptor beta chains originate from one sample sequenced in a study of blood T cell repertoires in COVID-19. Data came from immunoSEQ multiplex PCR; TCRdb stores just in-frame clones and leaves some out. The profile covers about 82,000 clones, with over 70% appearing a single time and approximately 17% taken by the ten largest. The specimen was peripheral blood. Every receptor here comes from a woman between 55 and 75 years old with acute or convalescent COVID-19.

The chain employs TRBV10-3 and TRBJ2-7, with D tentatively TRBD1 (8 bases). CDR3 size: 15 residues. Germline CDR1 reads ENHRY; CDR2 reads SYGVKD. V lost 8 bases to trimming and J lost 2 bases, with 19 bases between them. CDR3 DNA: TGTGCCATCGAAGATAGGACAGGGACTACCTACGAGCAGTACTTC. It is translated as CAIEDRTGTTYEQYF.

The chain uses TRBV3-1 (or the pseudogene TRBV3-2) and TRBJ1-2, with a possible D match to TRBD1 (5 bases). CDR1 is LGHDT, CDR2 YNNKEL, per germline (reference sequence). V was cut by 4 bases and J by 4 bases, with 7 bases left in between. The CDR3 consists of 12 residues. The CDR3 DNA follows: TGTGCCAGCAGCCTCGACAGCTATGGCTACACCTTC. Encoded protein: CASSLDSYGYTF.

As regards this clone: The junction and the germline gene differ at one end; a read error may be behind it. The V and J genes are TRBV7-7 and TRBJ2-3; 8 bases are shared with TRBD2. This CDR3 contains 12 residues. Germline assignment: CDR1 SSHAT and CDR2 FNYEAQ (reference sequence). The chain's CDR3 is CASSTPGGEQYF. The CDR3 coding sequence is TGTGCTAGCAGCACCCCGGGGGGGGAGCAGTATTTT.

The gene calls are TRBV11-3 and TRBJ1-1; D might be TRBD1 (5 bases). CDR3 length: 14 amino acids. V lost 7 bases to trimming and J lost 4 bases, with 16 bases between them. The germline gives CDR1 SGHNT, CDR2 YENEEA. The CDR3 spells CASTETGGSTEAFF. Here the CDR3 DNA reads TGTGCCAGCACCGAGACCGGGGGAAGCACTGAAGCTTTCTTT.

The chain employs TRBV6-5 and TRBJ2-5, with 9 bases fitting TRBD1. CDR1 MNHEY and CDR2 SVGAGI come from the germline V gene. The CDR3 has 12 amino acids. The J segment lost 5 bases and the V segment lost 6 bases, leaving 1 base of the junction unmatched. The CDR3 protein is CASRTGGETQYF. CDR3 DNA sequence: TGTGCCAGCAGGACAGGGGGGGAGACCCAGTACTTC.

The chain joins TRBV10-3 to TRBJ1-1, with 8 bases fitting TRBD1. The CDR3 is 13 amino acids. V lost 6 bases and J lost 3; bases outside the gene matches: 3. Per germline, CDR1 ENHRY and CDR2 SYGVKD. The CDR3 sequence: CAIRDRGDTEAFF. The CDR3 DNA reads as TGTGCCATCAGAGACAGGGGCGACACTGAAGCTTTCTTT.

The chain recombines TRBV5-1 with TRBJ2-1; 13 bases match TRBD2. The CDR3 consists of 16 residues. The trim removed 5 bases at V and 0 bases at J, leaving 2 bases unmatched. Germline V CDR1 and CDR2: SGHRS, YFSETQ. This chain's CDR3 is CASRRTSGSSYNEQFF. The CDR3 bases are TGCGCCAGCAGGAGGACTAGCGGGAGCTCCTACAATGAGCAGTTCTTC.

The chain uses TRBV29-1 and TRBJ2-7; 11 nucleotides line up with TRBD2. Germline CDR1 and CDR2: SQVTM and ANQGSEA. This CDR3 is 14 amino acids long. V trimming: 6 bases; J trimming: 3 bases; junction bases outside the gene matches: 7. This CDR3 reads CSVIPSGRIYEQYF. For the CDR3, the DNA is TGCAGCGTGATTCCTAGCGGGAGGATCTACGAGCAGTACTTC.

The chain links TRBV7-9 to TRBJ2-1; 8 bases map to TRBD1. Losses at the gene ends were 6 bases for V and 7 bases for J; bases not matched to a gene: 5. The CDR3 has 13 residues. Germline assignment: CDR1 SEHNR and CDR2 FQNEAQ (reference sequence). CDR3: CASRTRDRNEQFF. CDR3 DNA sequence: TGTGCCAGCAGAACAAGGGACAGGAATGAGCAGTTCTTC.

The chain combines TRBV7-9 with TRBJ2-6; no definite D call. The germline V and J ends were trimmed by 1 base and 4 bases, with 8 bases remaining between them. The length of the CDR3 is 15 residues. From germline, CDR1 is SEHNR and CDR2 FQNEAQ (reference sequence). CDR3 bases: TGTGCCAGCAGCTTAGGAGTAATCGGGGCCAACGTCCTGACTTTC. This codes for CASSLGVIGANVLTF.

V usage is TRBV7-9 and J usage is TRBJ1-2, with 8 bases aligning to TRBD1. J was trimmed by 3 bases and V by 0 bases; bases with no gene match: 3. Germline-derived CDR1 and CDR2 are SEHNR and FQNEAQ (reference sequence). The CDR3 has 15 residues. CDR3 sequence: CASSLARQGYYGYTF. In nucleotides, the CDR3 is TGTGCCAGCAGCTTAGCGCGACAGGGGTACTATGGCTACACCTTC.

The CDR3 DNA follows: TGTGCCAGCAGCCTAGTATCCTACAATGAGCAGTTCTTC. Translating gives CASSLVSYNEQFF. The chain is built from TRBV7-2 and TRBJ2-1; D call uncertain. V was clipped by 5 bases and J by 1 base, with 6 bases between them. This CDR3 region has 13 residues. CDR1 is SGHTA and CDR2 is FQGNSA in the germline V gene.

About this clone: One end of the junction fails to match germline, which may point to a read error. The chain carries TRBV7-7 and TRBJ2-5; D is perhaps TRBD2 (5 bases). This CDR3 is 14 amino acids long. Germline loops: CDR1 SSHAT, CDR2 FNYEAQ (reference sequence). The CDR3 is CASSLVALGETQYF. In DNA, the CDR3 is TGTGCTAGCAGCTTAGTGGCACTAGGAGAGACCCAGTACTTC.

The chain couples TRBV30 to TRBJ2-3; TRBD2 agrees at 11 bases. There are 15 residues in the CDR3. Germline CDR1 GTSNPN, CDR2 SVGIG (reference sequence). V trimming: 4 bases; J trimming: 2 bases; junction bases outside the gene matches: 5. The CDR3 loop reads CAWTLAGGSTDTQYF. CDR3 nucleotides: TGTGCCTGGACCCTAGCGGGAGGATCCACAGATACGCAGTATTTT.